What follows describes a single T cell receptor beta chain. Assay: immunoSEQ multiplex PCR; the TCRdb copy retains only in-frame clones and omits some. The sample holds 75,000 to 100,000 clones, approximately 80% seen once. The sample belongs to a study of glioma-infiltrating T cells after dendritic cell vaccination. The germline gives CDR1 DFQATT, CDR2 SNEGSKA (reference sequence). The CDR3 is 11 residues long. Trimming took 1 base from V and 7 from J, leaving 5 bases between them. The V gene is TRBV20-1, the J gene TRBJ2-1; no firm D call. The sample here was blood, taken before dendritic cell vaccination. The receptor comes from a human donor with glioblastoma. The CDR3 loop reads CSARVTNEQFF. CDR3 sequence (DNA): TGCAGTGCTAGAGTAACTAATGAGCAGTTCTTC.